These 20 T cell receptor beta chains came from one sample sequenced in a study of cytomegalovirus exposure and HLA in healthy donors. PCR primers comprised 60 Vbeta and 13 Jbeta primers. Sequenced by immunoSEQ multiplex PCR; TCRdb stores in-frame clones only, minus some. The sample holds around 200,000 clones, roughly four fifths seen once. Sample: PBMCs. All receptors derive from a man aged 50 to 60 in good health and CMV-seronegative.

The chain recombines TRBV10-3 with TRBJ2-7; 11 bases agree with TRBD2. This CDR3 contains 14 residues. Germline V gene lookup returns CDR1 ENHRY and CDR2 SYGVKD. The J segment lost 3 bases and the V segment lost 10 bases, leaving 8 bases of the junction unmatched. In DNA, the CDR3 is TGTGCCACTGGGACTAGCGGAGGACTCTACGAGCAGTACTTC. Encoded protein: CATGTSGGLYEQYF.

The V call is TRBV12-5, the J call TRBJ2-1; 7 nucleotides line up with TRBD1. V shed 5 bases, J shed 8 bases, and the junction held 9 bases outside the gene matches. The CDR3 contains 14 residues. CDR1 is LGHNT and CDR2 is FRNRAP in the germline V gene. The DNA of the CDR3 is TGTGCTAGTGGTAACAAGACAGGGATCCATGAGCAGTTCTTC. Amino acid sequence: CASGNKTGIHEQFF.

Here the CDR3 reads CASSAQGVGRQPQHF. The CDR3 coding sequence is TGTGCCAGCAGCGCCCAGGGGGTAGGGCGTCAGCCCCAGCATTTT. The chain is built from TRBV7-9 and TRBJ1-5, with 7 bases lining up with TRBD1. The CDR3 loop spans 15 amino acids. CDR1 SEHNR and CDR2 FQNEAQ come from the germline V gene (reference sequence). V was pared by 5 bases and J by 6 bases, with 10 bases of the junction left unmatched.

This chain connects TRBV5-1 to TRBJ2-2, with D tentatively TRBD2 (5 bases). Per germline, CDR1 SGHRS and CDR2 YFSETQ. CDR3 length equals 17 residues. The V and J ends lost 2 bases and 0 bases respectively, with 14 bases between them. The CDR3 DNA follows: TGCGCCAGCAGCTTAACCCAGCGGACGGCGAACACCGGGGAGCTGTTTTTT. The encoded protein is CASSLTQRTANTGELFF.

This sequence joins TRBV6-1 and TRBJ1-1; 7 bases are shared with TRBD1. This CDR3 spans 13 amino acids. Germline V CDR1 and CDR2: MNHNS, SASEGT. V was clipped by 5 bases and J by 6 bases; unmatched bases: 6. The CDR3 bases are TGTGCCAGCAGTTCGACAGGGCGTTCTGAAGCTTTCTTT. It encodes CASSSTGRSEAFF.

The chain has TRBV7-6 and TRBJ1-5; 12 bases match TRBD1. V lost 5 bases and J lost 6; bases outside the gene matches: 5. CDR3 length: 15 residues. Germline values: CDR1 SGHVS, CDR2 FNYEAQ. The CDR3 reads CASSLGTGGSQPQHF. CDR3 nucleotides: TGTGCCAGCAGCCTTGGGACAGGGGGCAGTCAGCCCCAGCATTTT.

The chain is built from TRBV5-1 and TRBJ2-5; 9 positions agree with TRBD1. V lost 0 bases to trimming and J lost 5 bases; unmatched junction nucleotides: 5. The length of the CDR3 is 15 residues. CDR1 is SGHRS and CDR2 is YFSETQ in the germline V gene. The CDR3 reads CASSLGQGGRETQYF. The DNA of the CDR3 is TGCGCCAGCAGCTTGGGACAGGGGGGTCGGGAGACCCAGTACTTC.

This chain joins TRBV25-1 and TRBJ2-3; D ambiguous. The CDR3 runs 16 residues. The germline gives CDR1 MGHDK, CDR2 SYGVNS. V lost 1 base and J 2 bases, leaving 13 bases between the germline ends. The CDR3 nucleotides are TGTGCCAGCAGTGAATGGCTGCCGGGTGACACAGATACGCAGTATTTT. Amino acids: CASSEWLPGDTDTQYF.

The table lists this clone with a count of one. The V gene is TRBV7-2, the J gene TRBJ2-3; 8 positions agree with TRBD2. V lost 0 bases and J lost 14; bases outside the gene matches: 16. CDR1 and CDR2 (germline): SGHTA, FQGNSA. The CDR3 is 16 amino acids. The CDR3 loop is CASSLAGLPIAGKRYF. The CDR3 region has the DNA TGTGCCAGCAGCTTAGCGGGACTACCGATAGCGGGAAAGAGGTATTTT.

CDR3 sequence: CAISDYGGLEYF. DNA for the CDR3: TGTGCCATCAGTGATTACGGGGGATTGGAGTACTTC. The chain uses TRBV10-3 and TRBJ2-7; D is possibly TRBD2 (6 bases). The CDR3 totals 12 residues. Trimming left V 3 bases short and J 11 bases short, with 14 bases between. CDR1 and CDR2 from the germline V gene are ENHRY and SYGVKD.

Only a few counts were recorded for this clone. The rearrangement links TRBV5-1 to TRBJ2-7; a possible D gene is TRBD1 (6 bases). V shed 1 base and J shed 6 bases, with 14 bases lying between them. The CDR3 totals 14 residues. The germline gives CDR1 SGHRS, CDR2 YFSETQ. The CDR3 sequence is CASSLSQGNSEQYF. In nucleotides, the CDR3 is TGCGCCAGCAGCTTGAGTCAGGGGAATTCCGAGCAGTACTTC.

The V call is TRBV29-1, the J call TRBJ1-2; D perhaps matches TRBD1 (6 bases). V was shortened by 3 bases and J by 5 bases, with 16 bases between the two germline ends. Germline V gene lookup returns CDR1 SQVTM and CDR2 ANQGSEA. This CDR3 contains 14 residues. As DNA, the CDR3 is TGCAGCGTTGACGTGACAGGCCCTCTTTATGGCTACACCTTC. Protein product: CSVDVTGPLYGYTF. The variable domain in full, completed from reference TRBV29-1 and TRBJ1-2, reads SAVISQKPSRDICQRGTSLTIQCQVDSQVTMMFWYRQQPGQSLTLIATANQGSEATYESGFVIDKFPISRPNLTFSTLTVSNMSPEDSSIYLCSVDVTGPLYGYTFGSGTRLTVV.

The chain is built from TRBV19 and TRBJ2-5; possible D gene TRBD2, 6 bases. The length of the CDR3 is 13 residues. V was shortened by 4 bases and J by 5 bases, with 11 bases between the two germline ends. The germline CDR1 and CDR2 sequences are LNHDA and SQIVND (reference sequence). CDR3 DNA sequence: TGTGCCAGTAGTACCGGGACTCTGGAGACCCAGTACTTC. Protein product: CASSTGTLETQYF.

V usage is TRBV29-1 and J usage is TRBJ2-7, with 7 bases identical to TRBD1. The J segment lost 5 bases and the V segment lost 6 bases, leaving 13 bases of the junction unmatched. Germline assignment: CDR1 SQVTM and CDR2 ANQGSEA. The length of the CDR3 is 14 residues. The DNA of the CDR3 is TGCAGCGTCGAGACGGACAGGTCCCTTGACGAGCAGTACTTC. Its protein is CSVETDRSLDEQYF.

The rearrangement joins TRBV5-1 to TRBJ1-2; 9 bases are shared with TRBD1. The CDR3 spans 13 residues. V lost 4 bases and J lost 8; bases outside the gene matches: 6. Germline V gene sequence: CDR1 SGHRS, CDR2 YFSETQ. CDR3 residues: CASSQTGGSGYTF. CDR3 in DNA: TGCGCCAGCAGCCAGACAGGGGGTAGCGGCTACACCTTC.

V is TRBV7-9 and J is TRBJ2-7; perhaps TRBD1 as D (6 bases). Trimming stripped 0 bases from V and 0 bases from J, with 12 bases between. Germline CDR1 SEHNR, CDR2 FQNEAQ (reference sequence). The CDR3 sequence is 16 residues long. CDR3 nucleotides: TGTGCCAGCAGCTTAGCCGGACAGCCTAGCTCCTACGAGCAGTACTTC. This sequence encodes CASSLAGQPSSYEQYF. Filled out from reference TRBV7-9 and TRBJ2-7, the complete variable domain reads DTGVSQNPRHKITKRGQNVTFRCDPISEHNRLYWYRQTLGQGPEFLTYFQNEAQLEKSRLLSDRFSAERPKGSFSTLEIQRTEQGDSAMYLCASSLAGQPSSYEQYFGPGTRLTVT.

This clone was observed a few times. The chain carries TRBV11-1 and TRBJ1-6; D is unclear. The length of the CDR3 is 15 residues. Trimming left V 5 bases short and J 5 bases short, with 13 bases between. In germline, CDR1 is SGHAT, CDR2 FQDESV (reference sequence). In DNA form, the CDR3 reads TGTGCCAGCAGCCAGACTCGAAATCATAATTCACCCCTCCACTTT. Encoded protein: CASSQTRNHNSPLHF.

The chain joins TRBV7-3 to TRBJ1-1; D call uncertain. Trimming removed 3 bases at V and 3 bases at J, with 8 bases between. The germline CDR1 and CDR2 sequences are SGHTA and FQGTGA. The CDR3 runs to 13 residues. In DNA form, the CDR3 reads TGTGCCAGCAGCTTCGGGAGGGACACTGAAGCTTTCTTT. Protein sequence: CASSFGRDTEAFF.

The chain is built from TRBV28 and TRBJ2-2, with TRBD2 matching over 7 bases. The CDR3 is 17 residues long. V lost 1 base and J lost 7; bases outside the gene matches: 12. Looked up from germline, CDR1 is MDHEN and CDR2 is SYDVKM. Written as DNA, the CDR3 is TGTGCCAGCAGTTTATCCAGGAACGCGGGAGCTAACGGGGAGCTGTTTTTT. The encoded protein is CASSLSRNAGANGELFF.

The chain uses TRBV7-6 and TRBJ2-1; D unresolved. Trimming took 3 bases from V and 8 from J, leaving 8 bases between them. This CDR3 contains 12 residues. Germline V gives CDR1 SGHVS, CDR2 FNYEAQ. Written as DNA, the CDR3 is TGTGCCAGCAGCTTTCCGGGTTATGAGCAGTTCTTC. This codes for CASSFPGYEQFF.